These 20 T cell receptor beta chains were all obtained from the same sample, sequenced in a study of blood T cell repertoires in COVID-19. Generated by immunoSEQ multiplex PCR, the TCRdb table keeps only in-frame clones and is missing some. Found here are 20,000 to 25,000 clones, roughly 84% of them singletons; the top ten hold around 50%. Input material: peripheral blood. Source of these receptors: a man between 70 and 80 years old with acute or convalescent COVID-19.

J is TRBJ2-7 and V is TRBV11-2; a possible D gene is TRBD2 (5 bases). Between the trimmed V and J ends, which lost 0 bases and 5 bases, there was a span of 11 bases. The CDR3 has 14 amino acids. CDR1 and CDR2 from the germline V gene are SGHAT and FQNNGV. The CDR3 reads CASSLEREVDEQYF. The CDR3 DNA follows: TGTGCCAGCAGCTTAGAACGGGAAGTGGACGAGCAGTACTTC.

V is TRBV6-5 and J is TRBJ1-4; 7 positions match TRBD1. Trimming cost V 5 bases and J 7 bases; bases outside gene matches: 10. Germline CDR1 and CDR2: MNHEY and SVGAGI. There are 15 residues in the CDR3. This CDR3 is CASSTRQGIGEKLFF. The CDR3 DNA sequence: TGTGCCAGCAGTACCCGACAGGGTATCGGTGAAAAACTGTTTTTT.

The CDR3 loop is CASSLFTPAGRYGYTF. The CDR3 DNA reads TGTGCCAGCAGCTTATTCACCCCAGCAGGGCGGTATGGCTACACCTTC. The chain has TRBV7-6 and TRBJ1-2; possibly TRBD1 for D (5 bases). The germline V gene encodes CDR1 SGHVS and CDR2 FNYEAQ. The CDR3 is 16 residues long. V dropped 2 bases and J dropped 5 bases, with 18 bases sitting between them. Looking up the rest from reference TRBV7-6 and TRBJ1-2 gives the full variable domain: GAGVSQSPRYKVTKRGQDVALRCDPISGHVSLYWYRQALGQGPEFLTYFNYEAQQDKSGLPNDRFSAERPEGSISTLTIQRTEQRDSAMYRCASSLFTPAGRYGYTFGSGTRLTVV.

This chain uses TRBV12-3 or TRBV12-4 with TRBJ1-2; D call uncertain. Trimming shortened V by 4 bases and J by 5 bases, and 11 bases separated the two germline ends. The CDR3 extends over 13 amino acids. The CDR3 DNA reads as TGTGCCAGCAGTTCGCTCAGCGTTTATGGCTACACCTTC. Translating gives CASSSLSVYGYTF.

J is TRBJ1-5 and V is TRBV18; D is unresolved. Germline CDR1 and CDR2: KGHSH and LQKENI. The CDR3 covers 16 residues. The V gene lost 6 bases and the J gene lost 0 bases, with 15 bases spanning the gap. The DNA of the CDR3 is TGTGCCAGCTCTCTCGCCGGGAGAAGTAGCAATCAGCCCCAGCATTTT. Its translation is CASSLAGRSSNQPQHF.

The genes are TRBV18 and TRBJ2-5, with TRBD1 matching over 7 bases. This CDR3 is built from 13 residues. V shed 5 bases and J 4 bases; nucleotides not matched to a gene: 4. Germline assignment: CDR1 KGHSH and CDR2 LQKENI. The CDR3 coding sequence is TGTGCCAGCTCATTGGGACAGCTAGAGACCCAGTACTTC. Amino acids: CASSLGQLETQYF.

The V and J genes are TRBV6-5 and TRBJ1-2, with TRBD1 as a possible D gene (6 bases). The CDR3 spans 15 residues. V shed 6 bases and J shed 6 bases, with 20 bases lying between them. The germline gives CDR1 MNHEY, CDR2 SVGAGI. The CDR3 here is CASRLLRTERDGYTF. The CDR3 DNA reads TGTGCCAGCAGGTTACTTCGGACAGAACGGGATGGCTACACCTTC.

As DNA, the CDR3 is TGTGCCAGCAGCCTTGACAGGTGGAATGAAAAACTGTTTTTT. Its protein is CASSLDRWNEKLFF. The chain recombines TRBV11-1 with TRBJ1-4; D might be TRBD1 (6 bases). V lost 5 bases and J 5 bases, leaving 12 bases between the germline ends. This CDR3 has 14 residues. The germline gives CDR1 SGHAT, CDR2 FQDESV (reference sequence).

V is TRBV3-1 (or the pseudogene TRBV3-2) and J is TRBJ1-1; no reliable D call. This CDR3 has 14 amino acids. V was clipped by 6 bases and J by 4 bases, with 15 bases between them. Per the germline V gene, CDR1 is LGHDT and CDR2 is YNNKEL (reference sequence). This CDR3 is CASRGEGFGTEAFF. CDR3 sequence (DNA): TGTGCCAGCAGGGGAGAAGGGTTTGGCACTGAAGCTTTCTTT.

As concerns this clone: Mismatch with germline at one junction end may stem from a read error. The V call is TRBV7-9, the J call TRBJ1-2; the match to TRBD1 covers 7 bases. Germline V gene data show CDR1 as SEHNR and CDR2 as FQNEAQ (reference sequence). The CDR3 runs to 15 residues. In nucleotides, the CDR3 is TGTGCCGGCAGCTTATCCAGGGGGATCTACCATGGCTACACCTTC. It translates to CAGSLSRGIYHGYTF.

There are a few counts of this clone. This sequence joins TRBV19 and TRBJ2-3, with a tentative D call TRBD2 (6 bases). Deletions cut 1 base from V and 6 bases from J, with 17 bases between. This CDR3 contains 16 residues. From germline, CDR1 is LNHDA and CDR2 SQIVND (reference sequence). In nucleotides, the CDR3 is TGTGCCAGTAGTATAGCGCCCGGCGGGGCGGGGGATACGCAGTATTTT. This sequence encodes CASSIAPGGAGDTQYF.

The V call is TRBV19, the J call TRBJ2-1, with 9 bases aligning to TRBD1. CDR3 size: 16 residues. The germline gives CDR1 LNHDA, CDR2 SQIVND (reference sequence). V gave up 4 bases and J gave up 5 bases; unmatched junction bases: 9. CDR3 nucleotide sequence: TGTGCCAGTAGTAACGCCGGGACAGGGAAACACAATGAGCAGTTCTTC. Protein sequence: CASSNAGTGKHNEQFF.

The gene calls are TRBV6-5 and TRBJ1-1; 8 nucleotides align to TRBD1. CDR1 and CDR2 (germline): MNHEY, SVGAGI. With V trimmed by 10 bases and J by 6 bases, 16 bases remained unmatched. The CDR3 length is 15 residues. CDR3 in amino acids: CAISYTRGPVSEAFF. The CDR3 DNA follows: TGTGCCATCTCTTACACCAGGGGGCCGGTTTCTGAAGCTTTCTTT.

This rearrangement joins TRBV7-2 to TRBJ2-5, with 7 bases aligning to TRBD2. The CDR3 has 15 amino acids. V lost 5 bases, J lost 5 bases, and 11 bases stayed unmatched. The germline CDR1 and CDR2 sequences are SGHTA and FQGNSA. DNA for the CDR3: TGTGCCAGCAGCAGATCCGGGACTAAGATTGAGACCCAGTACTTC. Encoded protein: CASSRSGTKIETQYF.

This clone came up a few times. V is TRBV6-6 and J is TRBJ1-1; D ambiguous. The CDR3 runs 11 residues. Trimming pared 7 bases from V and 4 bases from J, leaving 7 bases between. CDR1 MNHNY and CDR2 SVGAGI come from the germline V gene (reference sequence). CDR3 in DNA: TGTGCCAGCACTGGGAGCACTGAAGCTTTCTTT. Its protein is CASTGSTEAFF.

The CDR3 coding sequence is TGTGCCAGCACCCTAGGTGGCGGCTACACCTTC. Protein: CASTLGGGYTF. The chain is built from TRBV12-3 or TRBV12-4 and TRBJ1-2, with D unresolved. Trimming removed 7 bases at V and 8 bases at J, with 11 bases between. The CDR3 length is 11 residues.

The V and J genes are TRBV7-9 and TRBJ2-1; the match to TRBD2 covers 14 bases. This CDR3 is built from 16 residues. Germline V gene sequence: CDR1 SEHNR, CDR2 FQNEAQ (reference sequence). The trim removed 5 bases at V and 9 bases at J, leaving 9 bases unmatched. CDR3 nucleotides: TGTGCCAGCAGCCCCCCGGGACTAGCGGGGGCGGTTGAGCAGTTCTTC. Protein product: CASSPPGLAGAVEQFF. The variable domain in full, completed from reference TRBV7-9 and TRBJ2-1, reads DTGVSQNPRHKITKRGQNVTFRCDPISEHNRLYWYRQTLGQGPEFLTYFQNEAQLEKSRLLSDRFSAERPKGSFSTLEIQRTEQGDSAMYLCASSPPGLAGAVEQFFGPGTRLTVL.

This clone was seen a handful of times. The CDR3 region is CARPPGQQNQPQHF. DNA of the CDR3: TGTGCCAGACCCCCGGGACAACAAAATCAGCCCCAGCATTTT. The gene calls are TRBV5-3 and TRBJ1-5, with D perhaps matching TRBD1 (6 bases). TRBV5-3 belongs to the ORF category, with a function that is uncertain. Deletions cut 7 bases from V and 4 bases from J, with 15 bases between. The CDR3 runs to 14 residues.

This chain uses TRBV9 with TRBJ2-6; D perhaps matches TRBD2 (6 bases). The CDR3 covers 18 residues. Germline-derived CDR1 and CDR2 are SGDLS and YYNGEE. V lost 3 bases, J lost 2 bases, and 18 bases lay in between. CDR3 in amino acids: CASSARDSLETGANVLTF. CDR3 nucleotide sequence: TGTGCCAGCAGCGCCCGGGACTCCCTGGAAACTGGGGCCAACGTCCTGACTTTC. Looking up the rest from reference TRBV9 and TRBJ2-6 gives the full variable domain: DSGVTQTPKHLITATGQRVTLRCSPRSGDLSVYWYQQSLDQGLQFLIQYYNGEERAKGNILERFSAQQFPDLHSELNLSSLELGDSALYFCASSARDSLETGANVLTFGAGSRLTVL.

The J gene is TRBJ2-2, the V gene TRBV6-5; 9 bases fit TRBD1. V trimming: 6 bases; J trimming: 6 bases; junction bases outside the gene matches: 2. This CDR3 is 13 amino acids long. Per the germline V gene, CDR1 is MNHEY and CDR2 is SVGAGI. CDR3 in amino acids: CASRRTGAGELFF. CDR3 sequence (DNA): TGTGCCAGCAGGAGGACAGGGGCCGGGGAGCTGTTTTTT.